This T cell receptor beta chain was captured in a study of graft-versus-host responses after intestinal transplantation. Study-wide background: Recipients across the board were started on anti-thymocyte globulin induction, then kept on tacrolimus and steroids for about three years.

The germline V gene encodes CDR1 SGDLS and CDR2 YYNGEE. The V segment lost 2 bases and the J segment 2 bases; nucleotides outside the gene matches: 7. The CDR3 totals 15 residues. The protocol was immunoSEQ multiplex PCR, while the TCRdb copy is restricted to in-frame clones and leaves out a portion. Among nearly 20,000 clones listed, around nine tenths were seen once. The gene calls are TRBV9 and TRBJ2-7; TRBD1 matches 7 bases. This TCR was sampled from a human patient who received an intestinal transplant, so some T cells may come from the graft donor. The input for sequencing was PBMCs, taken more than 220 days after intestinal transplant. This CDR3 is CASSVGQATTYEQYF. CDR3 nucleotides: TGTGCCAGCAGCGTCGGACAGGCCACTACCTACGAGCAGTACTTC.